This entry describes one T cell receptor beta chain. In the original analysis: For nucleated cells, counts were estimated from reference gene primer amplification. Clones were read by immunoSEQ multiplex PCR, and TCRdb kept only the in-frame ones, dropping some. That table is the source of V, J and clone size, and D and trimming were worked out from the DNA. The sample records 150,000 to 200,000 clones, about 88% being singletons. The CDR3 extends over 12 amino acids. The V gene's germline CDR1 is MNHEY and CDR2 SVGAGI. Unmatched junction bases numbered 1, after V lost 6 bases and J lost 6 bases. This sample is drawn from a study of blood T cell repertoires in COVID-19. Study-wide context: The samples span acute and convalescent COVID-19 from the United States, Italy and Spain. The analysed material was cDNA or gDNA that came from T cells, B-cell-depleted T cells, or PBMCs.

Source material: peripheral blood. The sequence was obtained from a man between 65 and 85 years old with active or convalescent COVID-19. The chain links TRBV6-5 to TRBJ2-7; 11 bases line up with TRBD2. Here the CDR3 reads CASRTSGTEQYF. CDR3 in DNA: TGTGCCAGCAGGACTAGCGGGACCGAGCAGTACTTC.